This T cell receptor (beta chain) was profiled in a study of cytomegalovirus exposure and HLA in healthy donors. Losses at the gene ends were 5 bases for V and 1 base for J; bases not matched to a gene: 8. The CDR3 runs to 15 residues. Germline V gives CDR1 SEHNR, CDR2 FQNEAQ (reference sequence). With respect to this clone: Its target is not known.

PCR involved 60 Vbeta and 13 Jbeta primers. Data came from immunoSEQ multiplex PCR; TCRdb stores just in-frame clones and leaves some out. Among under 150,000 clones, roughly 77% were seen once, and the ten largest hold about 3.1%. Study results and limitations: Some segments of the V type, notably TRBV6-2 and TRBV6-3, were excluded as indistinguishable.

The receptor was isolated from a female donor in good health and CMV-seronegative. This chain uses TRBV7-9 with TRBJ2-7; 7 nucleotides match TRBD2. The sample comprised PBMCs. In DNA form, the CDR3 reads TGTGCCAGCAGCCGCCGGATAGCGGGTTCCTACGAGCAGTACTTC. Its translation: CASSRRIAGSYEQYF. Filled out from reference TRBV7-9 and TRBJ2-7, the complete variable domain reads DTGVSQNPRHKITKRGQNVTFRCDPISEHNRLYWYRQTLGQGPEFLTYFQNEAQLEKSRLLSDRFSAERPKGSFSTLEIQRTEQGDSAMYLCASSRRIAGSYEQYFGPGTRLTVT.